This T cell receptor beta chain appears in the sequencing data of a study of CD8+ T cells in alopecia areata. Study at large: Each day, treated patients took oral tofacitinib twice, at 5 to 10 mg per dose. Treatment ran 6 to 18 months, with 6 months of follow-up afterward.

Specified treatment: oral pan-JAK inhibitor, 5-10 mg twice daily. The investigators collected lesional scalp punch biopsies and peripheral blood from alopecia areata patients. Reverse transcribed after extraction, RNA yielded cDNA as the sequencing template. Some clones are missing from TCRdb's copy, which holds only in-frame ones; the method was immunoSEQ multiplex PCR. The sample gives 130,000 to 150,000 clones, approximately 85% of which show up once; about 25% is in the top ten. There are 14 residues in the CDR3. The V end was cut by 5 bases, the J end by 3 bases, with 13 bases between. Germline lookup yields CDR1 MNHNY and CDR2 SVGAGI (reference sequence).

The J gene is TRBJ1-2, the V gene TRBV6-6; TRBD1 might be the D (6 bases). The sample consisted of CD8+ T cells sorted from blood, taken at week 4, from a patient treated with tofacitinib. The source is a human donor with alopecia areata. CDR3 coding DNA: TGTGCCAGCAGTACCCGGGGGCGAGACTATGGCTACACCTTC. Its protein product is CASSTRGRDYGYTF.